Included here is one TCR beta chain sequence, with context. Its antigen is unidentified. Looked up from germline, CDR1 is LGHNT and CDR2 is FRNRAP. This CDR3 spans 14 amino acids. With 0 bases clipped from V and 7 bases from J, the junction kept 2 bases outside the gene matches. TCRdb processed the 5' RACE reads anew with MiXCR; each CDR3 protein has one entry. The top ten clones hold more than 0.25% of a sample with around 1.7 million distinct CDR3 sequences, under 35% of them seen once. These data belong to a study of identical twins. Study findings and constraints: In beta out-of-frame sequences, the excess sharing between twins was weaker. Insertions were reduced in abundant cord blood beta clonotypes but not in memory repertoires. For out-of-frame alpha sequences shared by twins, low generation probability was in excess.

Healthy Caucasians, and only they, were the donors. The chain employs TRBV12-5 and TRBJ2-1; 8 nucleotides agree with TRBD2. This receptor was obtained from a newborn girl in good health. Sequenced: cord blood. The CDR3 DNA is TGTGCTAGTGGTTTGGTCGGGGGGGAAAATGAGCAGTTCTTC. It translates to CASGLVGGENEQFF. Drawing the rest from reference TRBV12-5 and TRBJ2-1, the complete variable domain is DARVTQTPRHKVTEMGQEVTMRCQPILGHNTVFWYRQTMMQGLELLAYFRNRAPLDDSGMPKDRFSAEMPDATLATLKIQPSEPRDSAVYFCASGLVGGENEQFFGPGTRLTVL.